This TCR beta chain appears in the sequencing data of a study of OX40 agonist ivuxolimab in advanced cancers. About the study: Dosing consisted of intravenous ivuxolimab at 0.01 to 10 mg/kg every 2 weeks. Those treated in dose escalation had hepatocellular carcinoma, melanoma, renal cell cancer or head and neck cancer. Three individuals attained partial responses, comprising one hepatocellular carcinoma case and two cutaneous melanoma cases. Regarding the study as a whole: On average, CD8+ T cells showed a greater number of expanded clones than CD4+.

For this clone: Its cognate antigen is unknown.

Germline V gene data show CDR1 as MDHEN and CDR2 as SYDVKM. CDR3 length: 12 residues. Assay: immunoSEQ multiplex PCR; the TCRdb copy retains only in-frame clones and omits some. This table holds 22,000 or so clones, more than 80% found once. The sample was CD4+ or CD8+ T cells sorted from blood, taken in a trial of the OX40 agonist ivuxolimab. The J gene is TRBJ2-5, the V gene TRBV28, with TRBD2 matching 7 bases. The source is an adult with an advanced solid tumor such as melanoma, head and neck, liver or kidney cancer. CDR3 nucleotides: TGTGCGGCGGGAGTGAACCAAGAGACCCAGTACTTC. It translates to CAAGVNQETQYF.